This T cell receptor beta chain was identified during a study of blood T cell repertoires in COVID-19. Background on the study: Italy, Spain and the United States were the sources of the convalescent and acute COVID-19 samples. Sources were T cells, B-cell-depleted T cells, or PBMCs; the material itself was cDNA or gDNA.

How the authors handled the data: Reference gene primer amplification gave estimated nucleated cell counts. The table came from immunoSEQ multiplex PCR; TCRdb's copy has only in-frame clones and leaves some out. That table is the source of V, J and clone size, and D and trimming were worked out from the DNA. The repertoire holds about 97,000 clones, 87% seen once, with around 5% in the top ten. Seattle patients were enrolled during active infection and followed longitudinally. The CDR3 sequence is 14 residues long. V was clipped by 6 bases and J by 6 bases; unmatched bases: 8. Germline V lookup: CDR1 MNHEY, CDR2 SVGAGI.

This TCR derives from a woman aged 50 to 60 with COVID-19, enrolled during active disease. The chain recombines TRBV6-5 with TRBJ1-5; TRBD1 aligns across 7 bases. Sequences were obtained from peripheral blood. The CDR3 loop reads CASRRQGSSQPQHF. The CDR3 DNA is TGTGCCAGCAGACGACAGGGATCTTCTCAGCCCCAGCATTTT.